The 11 T cell receptor beta chains given below trace back to one sample, sequenced in a study of radiotherapy plus CTLA-4 blockade in lung cancer. The protocol was immunoSEQ multiplex PCR, while the TCRdb copy is restricted to in-frame clones and leaves out a portion. This table has some 66,000 clones, approximately 83% appearing once. The specimen was peripheral blood, collected from a patient treated with radiotherapy plus ipilimumab. Source of these receptors: a human donor with non-small cell lung cancer who had a partial response to radiotherapy plus ipilimumab.

V is TRBV7-2 and J is TRBJ2-1; D not certain. Germline V gives CDR1 SGHTA, CDR2 FQGNSA. V gave up 5 bases and J gave up 0 bases, with 14 bases separating them. The CDR3 spans 16 residues. This chain's CDR3 is CASSRRVGLSYNEQFF. Here the CDR3 DNA reads TGTGCCAGCAGCCGTAGAGTGGGCCTCTCCTACAATGAGCAGTTCTTC.

The J gene is TRBJ2-5, the V gene TRBV5-1, with 7 bases fitting TRBD2. Per the germline V gene, CDR1 is SGHRS and CDR2 is YFSETQ. V shed 0 bases, J shed 5 bases, and the junction held 4 bases outside the gene matches. The CDR3 loop spans 14 amino acids. The CDR3 reads CASSLAGGGETQYF. For the CDR3, the DNA is TGCGCCAGCAGCTTGGCCGGGGGAGGGGAGACCCAGTACTTC.

The rearrangement links TRBV7-3 to TRBJ2-5, with a tentative D call TRBD1 (7 bases). TRBJ2-7 matches the DNA end more closely, so the J call is doubtful. This CDR3 has 14 residues. Germline-derived CDR1 and CDR2 are SGHTA and FQGTGA. The DNA of the CDR3 is TGTGCCAGCAGCCTCAGCGGAGGGGGCCACGAGCAGTACTTC. Protein: CASSLSGGGHEQYF.

V gene TRBV4-1 combines with J gene TRBJ2-1, with a tentative D call TRBD2 (6 bases). Germline V gene data show CDR1 as MGHRA and CDR2 as YSYEKL. V lost 0 bases and J lost 2, with 8 bases in between. This CDR3 has 15 residues. CDR3 coding DNA: TGCGCCAGCAGCCAAGAGGAGGGAGCCTACAATGAGCAGTTCTTC. Its translation is CASSQEEGAYNEQFF.

As to this clone: Different DNA sequences within this sample yield the same CDR3. The chain joins TRBV5-1 to TRBJ2-3, with D tentatively TRBD2 (6 bases). Trimming shortened V by 1 base and J by 2 bases, and 14 bases separated the two germline ends. The CDR3 spans 16 residues. CDR1 is SGHRS and CDR2 is YFSETQ in the germline V gene. As DNA, the CDR3 is TGCGCCAGCAGCTTGCCCAGCGGGTCAAACACAGATACGCAGTATTTT. The encoded protein is CASSLPSGSNTDTQYF. The entire variable domain, with the rest obtained from reference TRBV5-1 and TRBJ2-3, is as follows: KAGVTQTPRYLIKTRGQQVTLSCSPISGHRSVSWYQQTPGQGLQFLFEYFSETQRNKGNFPGRFSGRQFSNSRSEMNVSTLELGDSALYLCASSLPSGSNTDTQYFGPGTRLTVL.

The chain carries TRBV5-1 and TRBJ2-1; 12 bases line up with TRBD2. The CDR3 runs to 16 residues. Germline-derived CDR1 and CDR2 are SGHRS and YFSETQ. Trimming took 4 bases from V and 2 from J; bases not matched to a gene: 4. The DNA of the CDR3 is TGCGCCAGCAGCCTAGCGGGAGGGCCCGCCTACAATGAGCAGTTCTTC. Its translation is CASSLAGGPAYNEQFF.

This CDR3 reads CASSLSLSNTEAFF. CDR3 in DNA: TGTGCCAGCAGCTTAAGCTTGTCGAACACTGAAGCTTTCTTT. The chain carries TRBV7-9 and TRBJ1-1; D is unresolved. The CDR3 covers 14 residues. Per germline, CDR1 SEHNR and CDR2 FQNEAQ (reference sequence). V was clipped by 2 bases and J by 1 base, with 8 bases between them. The full variable domain, completed using reference TRBV7-9 and TRBJ1-1, is DTGVSQNPRHKITKRGQNVTFRCDPISEHNRLYWYRQTLGQGPEFLTYFQNEAQLEKSRLLSDRFSAERPKGSFSTLEIQRTEQGDSAMYLCASSLSLSNTEAFFGQGTRLTVV.

This clone was seen just once. The chain links TRBV6-6 to TRBJ2-3; D uncertain. The CDR3 has 14 amino acids. V was trimmed by 2 bases and J by 4 bases, leaving 10 bases between them. Germline V gives CDR1 MNHNY, CDR2 SVGAGI (reference sequence). The CDR3 nucleotides read TGTGCCAGCAGTTACGGGCCAGTCGCAGATACGCAGTATTTT. Amino acids: CASSYGPVADTQYF.

The chain recombines TRBV2 with TRBJ2-5; TRBD2 is a possible D gene (5 bases). The V and J ends lost 4 bases and 4 bases respectively, with 13 bases between them. The germline V gene encodes CDR1 SNHLY and CDR2 FYNNEI. There are 14 residues in the CDR3. CDR3 DNA: TGTGCCAGCAGTGTGGTCGGGGTGCGAGAGACCCAGTACTTC. Encoded protein: CASSVVGVRETQYF.

V usage is TRBV28 and J usage is TRBJ2-7, with D possibly being TRBD2 (6 bases). This CDR3 contains 12 residues. In germline, CDR1 is MDHEN, CDR2 SYDVKM. V was pared by 7 bases and J by 7 bases, with 14 bases between. This CDR3 reads CASMHREYEQYF. As DNA, the CDR3 is TGTGCCAGCATGCACCGGGAGTATGAGCAGTACTTC.

The sample holds one count of this clone. The genes are TRBV2 and TRBJ2-7; a possible D gene is TRBD1 (5 bases). This CDR3 is 13 amino acids long. Germline loops: CDR1 SNHLY, CDR2 FYNNEI. Trimming stripped 8 bases from V and 6 bases from J, with 17 bases between. The CDR3 loop reads CASEFQGKGEQYF. DNA of the CDR3: TGTGCCAGCGAGTTCCAGGGAAAAGGCGAGCAGTACTTC.